This T cell receptor beta chain was observed in a study of blood T cell repertoires in COVID-19. For the study at large: Collection of acute and convalescent COVID-19 samples took place in the United States, Italy and Spain. T cells, B-cell-depleted T cells, or PBMCs provided the cDNA or gDNA that served as material.

The sample holds a few counts of this clone. Authors' processing steps: Reference gene primer amplification in the assay estimated nucleated cell counts. Libraries were prepared by immunoSEQ multiplex PCR; TCRdb keeps only in-frame clonotypes and omits some of them. V and J calls and clone size follow that table, whereas D and trimming were derived from the DNA. This sample has some 110,000 clones, with less than 95% found just once. CDR3 length equals 13 residues. Germline V CDR1 and CDR2: SNHLY, FYNNEI. With 7 bases clipped from V and 4 bases from J, the junction kept 4 bases outside the gene matches.

Sequencing was done on a sample of peripheral blood. This sequence was found in a human donor with active COVID-19. The donor label of this sample is uncertain. V and J are TRBV2 and TRBJ1-2; TRBD1 matches 9 bases. The CDR3: CASTGTGPYGYTF. CDR3 nucleotide sequence: TGTGCCAGCACCGGGACAGGGCCCTATGGCTACACCTTC. Drawing the rest from reference TRBV2 and TRBJ1-2, the complete variable domain is EPEVTQTPSHQVTQMGQEVILRCVPISNHLYFYWYRQILGQKVEFLVSFYNNEISEKSEIFDDQFSVERPDGSNFTLKIRSTKLEDSAMYFCASTGTGPYGYTFGSGTRLTVV.